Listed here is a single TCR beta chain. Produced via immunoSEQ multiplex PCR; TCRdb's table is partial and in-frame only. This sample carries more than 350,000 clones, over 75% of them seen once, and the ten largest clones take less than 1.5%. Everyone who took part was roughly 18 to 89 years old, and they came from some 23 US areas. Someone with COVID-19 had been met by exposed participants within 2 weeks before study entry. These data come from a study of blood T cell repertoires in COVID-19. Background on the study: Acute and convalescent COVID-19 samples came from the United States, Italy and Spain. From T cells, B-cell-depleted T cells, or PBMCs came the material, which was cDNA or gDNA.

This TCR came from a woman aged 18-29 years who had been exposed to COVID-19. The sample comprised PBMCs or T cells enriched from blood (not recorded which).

Here the CDR3 DNA reads TGTGCCAGCAGCTTGATGGGACATCTCTCCTACGAGCAGTACTTC. This encodes CASSLMGHLSYEQYF. This chain joins TRBV5-4 and TRBJ2-7, with D tentatively TRBD1 (6 bases). CDR3 length: 15 amino acids. Germline V lookup: CDR1 SGHNT, CDR2 YYREEE (reference sequence). Trimming took off 1 base at V and 0 bases at J, with 11 bases between the two ends.